This T cell receptor beta chain is drawn from a study of tumor-infiltrating lymphocytes in primary liver carcinoma. As for the study in general: The study reported T1-T3 N0M0 tumors spanning 4.2 to 10 cm.

Germline V gene sequence: CDR1 SGHNT, CDR2 YYREEE (reference sequence). The CDR3 contains 16 residues. Study conclusions and caveats: It was tumor-adjacent and tumor-blood pairs that overlapped less than tumor region pairs did.

Turning to this clonotype: Its specificity is unknown. One end of the junction fails to match germline, which may point to a read error.

Without any cell sorting, roughly 20-30 mg of bulk tissue yielded co-extracted RNA and DNA. Patients were treatment-naive with chronic HBV infection. From roughly 0.5 ug total RNA, TCR beta cDNA was generated with a primer in the constant region. Library construction for TCR beta comprised three nested multiplex PCR rounds performed with slightly modified ARM-PCR. Primers for the first two PCR rounds were TRBV1-TRBV30 forward primers and a C-beta reverse primer (roughly 10 cycles per round). TCRdb used MiXCR to reprocess the multiplex PCR reads, holding one entry per CDR3 protein. This sample has 75,000 to 80,000 distinct CDR3 sequences, with 65% to 75% found just once.

The sequenced sample was tumor-adjacent normal liver tissue. The receptor was derived from a middle-aged man with primary liver carcinoma and hepatitis B virus infection. The rearrangement links TRBV5-4 to TRBJ2-2, with D maybe TRBD1 (5 bases). The CDR3 protein is CTSSLVPGSNTGELFF. CDR3 DNA sequence: TGTACCAGCAGTTTGGTTCCAGGGTCGAACACCGGGGAGCTGTTTTTT. Full variable domain (outside the CDR3, taken from reference TRBV5-4 and TRBJ2-2): ETGVTQSPTHLIKTRGQQVTLRCSSQSGHNTVSWYQQALGQGPQFIFQYYREEENGRGNFPPRFSGLQFPNYSSELNVNALELDDSALYLCTSSLVPGSNTGELFFGEGSRLTVL.